These 20 T cell receptor beta chains originate from one sample sequenced in a study of cytomegalovirus exposure and HLA in healthy donors. 60 Vbeta and 13 Jbeta primers were used in PCR. Assay used: immunoSEQ multiplex PCR; TCRdb lists only in-frame clones, some missing. The repertoire has approximately 220,000 clones, about 80% of them found once; the top ten carry over 0.55%. What was sequenced was PBMCs. The receptors here all came from a man aged 18 to 35 in good health and CMV-seronegative.

This chain joins TRBV7-9 and TRBJ2-7, with a tentative D call TRBD1 (6 bases). This CDR3 contains 15 residues. Trimming cost V 5 bases and J 0 bases, with 14 bases left between them. Germline assignment: CDR1 SEHNR and CDR2 FQNEAQ (reference sequence). CDR3 in amino acids: CASSPNQGSSYEQYF. The CDR3 DNA reads as TGTGCCAGCAGCCCTAATCAGGGGAGCTCCTACGAGCAGTACTTC.

The chain combines TRBV19 with TRBJ2-7; unclear D gene. Trimming removed 4 bases from V and 1 base from J, with 5 bases in between. The CDR3 is 12 amino acids. Per germline, CDR1 LNHDA and CDR2 SQIVND (reference sequence). For the CDR3, the DNA is TGTGCCAGTAGTACCAGATCCTACGAGCAGTACTTC. It yields the protein CASSTRSYEQYF.

The V gene is TRBV19, the J gene TRBJ2-7; D is perhaps TRBD2 (5 bases). CDR3 size: 14 residues. Trimming removed 4 bases from V and 4 bases from J, with 14 bases in between. Germline V lookup: CDR1 LNHDA, CDR2 SQIVND (reference sequence). CDR3 in DNA: TGTGCCAGTAGTAAAGCGGCTTTTTTATACGAGCAGTACTTC. This gives the protein CASSKAAFLYEQYF.

CDR3 loop: CASSLLGRGGGEKLFF. CDR3 nucleotide sequence: TGCGCCAGCAGCTTGTTGGGGCGAGGGGGCGGCGAAAAACTGTTTTTT. The chain combines TRBV5-1 with TRBJ1-4; 7 nucleotides line up with TRBD1. This CDR3 is 16 amino acids long. CDR1 SGHRS and CDR2 YFSETQ come from the germline V gene. Trimming cost V 1 base and J 8 bases; bases outside gene matches: 11.

This chain joins TRBV6-5 and TRBJ1-3; D is ambiguous. The germline V and J ends were trimmed by 6 bases and 0 bases, with 9 bases remaining between them. Germline V CDR1 and CDR2: MNHEY, SVGAGI. CDR3 length equals 14 residues. In DNA, the CDR3 is TGTGCCAGCAGAGTACATCTCTCTGGAAACACCATATATTTT. It encodes CASRVHLSGNTIYF.

The rearrangement uses TRBV10-3 and TRBJ2-1, with D tentatively TRBD2 (5 bases). This CDR3 has 16 amino acids. Trimming shortened V by 0 bases and J by 7 bases, and 16 bases separated the two germline ends. CDR1 and CDR2 from the germline V gene are ENHRY and SYGVKD. The DNA of the CDR3 is TGTGCCATCAGTGAGTCGAATAGCCCACCGGGGAATGAGCAGTTCTTC. This sequence encodes CAISESNSPPGNEQFF.

In its sample, this clone was seen a few times. The J gene is TRBJ2-1, the V gene TRBV19; D gene unclear. The germline V gene has CDR1 LNHDA and CDR2 SQIVND (reference sequence). The CDR3 consists of 15 residues. The V end lost 2 bases, the J end lost 3 bases, and 11 bases lay between the germline ends. In DNA form, the CDR3 reads TGTGCCAGTAGTATATATCACAGTAGCTACAATGAGCAGTTCTTC. Translation: CASSIYHSSYNEQFF.

This chain uses TRBV19 with TRBJ2-1; D not certain. The CDR3 runs to 12 residues. CDR1 is LNHDA and CDR2 is SQIVND in the germline V gene (reference sequence). Trimming took off 8 bases at V and 5 bases at J, with 10 bases between the two ends. Written as DNA, the CDR3 is TGTGCCAGTTCCGTTGAGAACAATGAGCAGTTCTTC. This sequence encodes CASSVENNEQFF. The entire variable domain, with the rest obtained from reference TRBV19 and TRBJ2-1, is as follows: DGGITQSPKYLFRKEGQNVTLSCEQNLNHDAMYWYRQDPGQGLRLIYYSQIVNDFQKGDIAEGYSVSREKKESFPLTVTSAQKNPTAFYLCASSVENNEQFFGPGTRLTVL.

This chain links TRBV21-1 with TRBJ2-3; TRBD1 is taken as the D call from the table, unchecked against the DNA. TRBV21-1 is tagged as a pseudogene. This CDR3 is 15 amino acids long. The CDR3 coding sequence is TGTGCCAGCTGGGTAACAGGGGGCGAGACAGATACGCAGTATTTT. The encoded protein is CASWVTGGETDTQYF.

V and J are TRBV5-1 and TRBJ2-2, with D tentatively TRBD2 (5 bases). This CDR3 region has 15 residues. Germline lookup yields CDR1 SGHRS and CDR2 YFSETQ. V lost 5 bases to trimming and J lost 4 bases, with 15 bases between them. CDR3 sequence reads: CASSLEGLGTGELFF. CDR3 nucleotide sequence: TGCGCCAGCAGTTTAGAGGGTCTTGGCACCGGGGAGCTGTTTTTT. The complete variable domain, with remaining parts taken from reference TRBV5-1 and TRBJ2-2, reads KAGVTQTPRYLIKTRGQQVTLSCSPISGHRSVSWYQQTPGQGLQFLFEYFSETQRNKGNFPGRFSGRQFSNSRSEMNVSTLELGDSALYLCASSLEGLGTGELFFGEGSRLTVL.

This clone was observed a handful of times. V is TRBV27 and J is TRBJ2-1, with 11 bases lining up with TRBD2. Germline V lookup: CDR1 MNHEY, CDR2 SMNVEV (reference sequence). CDR3 length: 14 amino acids. Losses at the gene ends were 3 bases for V and 8 bases for J; bases not matched to a gene: 3. For the CDR3, the DNA is TGTGCCAGCAGTTTTTATAGCGGGAGGGATGAGCAGTTCTTC. This gives the protein CASSFYSGRDEQFF.

This clone was found once. The genes are TRBV6-1 and TRBJ2-7; D is uncertain. Trimming took 3 bases from V and 0 from J, leaving 9 bases between them. This CDR3 is 14 amino acids long. CDR1 is MNHNS and CDR2 is SASEGT in the germline V gene. The CDR3 is CASSDLVSSYEQYF. The CDR3 DNA sequence: TGTGCCAGCAGTGATCTTGTTAGCTCCTACGAGCAGTACTTC.

This clone was picked up a small number of times. The V gene is TRBV13, the J gene TRBJ1-1, with D tentatively TRBD1 (5 bases). Trimming took off 5 bases at V and 1 base at J, with 14 bases between the two ends. Germline CDR1 reads PRHDT; CDR2 reads FYEKMQ (reference sequence). This CDR3 is built from 15 residues. Here the CDR3 reads CASSPREGTNTEAFF. The CDR3 nucleotides read TGTGCCAGCAGCCCGAGGGAGGGGACGAACACTGAAGCTTTCTTT. Full variable domain (remainder filled in from reference TRBV13 and TRBJ1-1): AAGVIQSPRHLIKEKRETATLKCYPIPRHDTVYWYQQGPGQDPQFLISFYEKMQSDKGSIPDRFSAQQFSDYHSELNMSSLELGDSALYFCASSPREGTNTEAFFGQGTRLTVV.

The rearrangement joins TRBV28 to TRBJ2-5; D is perhaps TRBD1 (5 bases). With 3 bases removed from V and 5 bases from J, the gap between germline ends came to 7 bases. Per germline, CDR1 MDHEN and CDR2 SYDVKM. The CDR3 is made up of 12 amino acids. For the CDR3, the DNA is TGTGCCAGCAGTTTGGACATCGAGACCCAGTACTTC. Translation: CASSLDIETQYF.

CDR3 residues: CASSLEGGALYEQYF. The CDR3 bases are TGTGCCAGCAGCCTAGAGGGGGGGGCTCTCTACGAGCAGTACTTC. The V and J genes are TRBV9 and TRBJ2-7, with D perhaps matching TRBD2 (7 bases). V lost 4 bases, J lost 3 bases, and 17 bases lay in between. The CDR3 covers 15 residues. The germline CDR1 and CDR2 sequences are SGDLS and YYNGEE.

This chain uses TRBV15 with TRBJ1-1; the D gene is possibly TRBD1 (5 bases). CDR3 length equals 15 residues. Germline V lookup: CDR1 LNHNV, CDR2 YYDKDF (reference sequence). The V end lost 8 bases, the J end lost 3 bases, and 19 bases lay between the germline ends. The CDR3 reads CATRGERDYYTEAFF. In DNA, the CDR3 is TGTGCCACCCGCGGAGAGCGGGACTACTACACTGAAGCTTTCTTT.

V and J are TRBV5-1 and TRBJ1-1; 8 bases line up with TRBD1. The CDR3 consists of 16 residues. Germline V CDR1 and CDR2: SGHRS, YFSETQ. Trimming took 3 bases from V and 2 from J; bases not matched to a gene: 9. In DNA form, the CDR3 reads TGCGCCAGCAGCTCGGGCAGGGGGCCCATAAACACTGAAGCTTTCTTT. This codes for CASSSGRGPINTEAFF.

The rearrangement uses TRBV7-3 and TRBJ2-3; D ambiguous. CDR1 is SGHTA, CDR2 FQGTGA, per germline. CDR3 length: 15 residues. V lost 0 bases and J lost 0, with 7 bases in between. The CDR3 nucleotides are TGTGCCAGCAGCTTAACCCTAACTAGCACAGATACGCAGTATTTT. Protein product: CASSLTLTSTDTQYF. The whole variable domain, remainder taken from reference TRBV7-3 and TRBJ2-3, is GAGVSQTPSNKVTEKGKYVELRCDPISGHTALYWYRQSLGQGPEFLIYFQGTGAADDSGLPNDRFFAVRPEGSVSTLKIQRTERGDSAVYLCASSLTLTSTDTQYFGPGTRLTVL.

This clone was found once. This chain joins TRBV28 and TRBJ1-2; 10 nucleotides match TRBD1. CDR1 and CDR2 (germline): MDHEN, SYDVKM. V shed 7 bases, J shed 7 bases, and the junction held 15 bases outside the gene matches. The CDR3 is 16 residues long. The DNA for the CDR3 is TGTGCCAGCACCTCGACCGGGACAGGGGCTGGGGCTGGCTACACCTTC. As protein: CASTSTGTGAGAGYTF.

This clone was seen a few times. V gene TRBV7-2 combines with J gene TRBJ2-1, with a possible D match to TRBD2 (6 bases). The germline V gene encodes CDR1 SGHTA and CDR2 FQGNSA. The CDR3 is made up of 15 amino acids. Deletions cut 3 bases from V and 0 bases from J, with 9 bases between. The CDR3 here is CASSFSAGSYNEQFF. CDR3 nucleotide sequence: TGTGCCAGCAGCTTCTCAGCGGGCTCCTACAATGAGCAGTTCTTC.